This T cell receptor (beta chain) stems from a study of control samples from healthy donors and cancer patients. Data came from immunoSEQ multiplex PCR; TCRdb stores just in-frame clones and leaves some out. The sample shows approximately 120,000 clones, about 90% of them seen only once. Germline V gives CDR1 SGHTA, CDR2 FQGNSA. The germline V and J ends were trimmed by 5 bases and 2 bases, with 18 bases remaining between them. The CDR3 is 16 amino acids. This clonotype originated in a man younger than 35 in good health. The sample comprised blood. The chain couples TRBV7-2 to TRBJ1-2; D is unresolved. CDR3 protein: CASSPTGRILNYGYTF. CDR3 nucleotides: TGTGCCAGCAGCCCCACGGGCAGAATTCTGAACTATGGCTACACCTTC.